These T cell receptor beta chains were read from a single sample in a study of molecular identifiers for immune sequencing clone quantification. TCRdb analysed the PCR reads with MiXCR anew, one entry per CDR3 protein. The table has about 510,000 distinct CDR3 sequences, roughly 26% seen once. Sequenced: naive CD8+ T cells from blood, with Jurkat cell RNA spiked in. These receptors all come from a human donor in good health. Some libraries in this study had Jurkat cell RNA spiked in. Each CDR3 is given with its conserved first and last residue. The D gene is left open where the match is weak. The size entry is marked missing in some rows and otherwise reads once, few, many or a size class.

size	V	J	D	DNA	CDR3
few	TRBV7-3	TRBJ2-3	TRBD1	TGTGCCAGCAGCTCAACAGGGGGCATTACAGATACGCAGTATTTT	CASSSTGGITDTQYF
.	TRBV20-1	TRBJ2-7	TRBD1	TGCAGTGCTAGAGAACGGGACAGCTCCTGCGAGCGGTACTTC	CSARERDSSCERYF
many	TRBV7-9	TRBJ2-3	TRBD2	TGTGCCAGCAGATCTCTAGCGGGAGAATCCACAGATACGCAGTATTTT	CASRSLAGESTDTQYF
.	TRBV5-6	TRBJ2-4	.	TGTGCCAGCAGCTCGGCGGACGCAAACATTCAGTACTTC	CASSSADANIQYF
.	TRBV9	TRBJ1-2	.	TGTGCCAGCAGCGTAGAGTGGGAGCCTGGAGGCTACACCTTC	CASSVEWEPGGYTF
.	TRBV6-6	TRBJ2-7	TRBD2	TGTGCCAGCAGTCCACCTACTAGCGGGGCAGACTACGAGCAGTACTTC	CASSPPTSGADYEQYF
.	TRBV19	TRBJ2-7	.	TGTGCCAGTAGTATAGGCGGTGCCTACGAGCAGTACTTC	CASSIGGAYEQYF
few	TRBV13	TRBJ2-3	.	TGTGCCAGCAGCCCGAGGTTGTGGGTAGCACTCGCAGATACGCAGTATTTT	CASSPRLWVALADTQYF
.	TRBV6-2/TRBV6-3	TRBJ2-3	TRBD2	TGTGCCAGCAGTTTTTCAACTAGCGGGGGTTACACAGATACGCAGTATTTT	CASSFSTSGGYTDTQYF
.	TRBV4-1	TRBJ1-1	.	TGCGCCAGCAGCCAAGCCAAAGGCATGAACACTGAAGCTCTCTTT	CASSQAKGMNTEALF
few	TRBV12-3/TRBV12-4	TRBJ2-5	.	TGTGCCAGCAGTTTATACGGACAGCCTCAAGAGACCCAGTACTTC	CASSLYGQPQETQYF
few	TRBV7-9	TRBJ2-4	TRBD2	TGTGCCAGCAGCCCTTTAGCGGGAAGCAAAAACATTCAGTACTTC	CASSPLAGSKNIQYF
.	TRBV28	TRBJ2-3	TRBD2	TGTGCCAGCACTTCCGGGACTAGCGGGACCCCTGACACAGATACGCAGTATTTT	CASTSGTSGTPDTDTQYF
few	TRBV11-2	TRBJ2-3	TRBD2	TGTGCCAGCAGCCCTCTAGCGGGGACCACAGATACGCAGTATTTT	CASSPLAGTTDTQYF
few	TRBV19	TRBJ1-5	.	TGTGCCAGTAGTATCGGGACGGGTTCTAGCAATCAGCCCCAGCATTTT	CASSIGTGSSNQPQHF
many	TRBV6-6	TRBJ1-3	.	TGTGCCAGCAGTTACGAAAAGGCTGGAAACACCATATATTTT	CASSYEKAGNTIYF
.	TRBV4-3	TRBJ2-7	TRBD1	TGCGCCAGCAGCCGAGACCGGGACAGGGACTACGAGCAGTACTTC	CASSRDRDRDYEQYF
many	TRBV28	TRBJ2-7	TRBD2	TGTGCCAGCAGTTTCCGGGGACTAGCGGGAGGGGGAAACTTC	CASSFRGLAGGGNF
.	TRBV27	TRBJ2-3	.	TGTGCCAGCAGTTTACTTTTGACCAGCGATTACAATACGCAGTATTTT	CASSLLLTSDYNTQYF
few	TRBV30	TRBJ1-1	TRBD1	TGTGCCTGGAGTAGGACAGGAGGCACTGAAGCTTTCTTT	CAWSRTGGTEAFF
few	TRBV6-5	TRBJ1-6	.	TGTGCCAGCAGTTACGGGGCAGGGAAAAGCTCCTATAATTCACCCCTCCACTTT	CASSYGAGKSSYNSPLHF
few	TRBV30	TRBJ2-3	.	TGTGCCTGGGGCCGGACGGGCACAGATACGCAGTATTTT	CAWGRTGTDTQYF
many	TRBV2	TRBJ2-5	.	TGTGCCAGTCTAGGGCAAGAGACCCAGTACTTC	CASLGQETQYF